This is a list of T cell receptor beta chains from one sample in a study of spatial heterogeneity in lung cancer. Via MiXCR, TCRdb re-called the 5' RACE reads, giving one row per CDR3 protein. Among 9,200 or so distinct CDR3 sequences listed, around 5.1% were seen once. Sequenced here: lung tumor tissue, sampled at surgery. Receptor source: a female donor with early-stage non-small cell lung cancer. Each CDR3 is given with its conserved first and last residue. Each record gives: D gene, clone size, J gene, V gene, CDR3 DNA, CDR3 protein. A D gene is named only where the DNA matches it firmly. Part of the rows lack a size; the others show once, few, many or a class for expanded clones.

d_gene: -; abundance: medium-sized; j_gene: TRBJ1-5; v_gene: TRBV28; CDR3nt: TGTGCCAGCAGTTTTGGGGGGAAGGTTGGTGGCAATCAGCCCCAGCATTTT; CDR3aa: CASSFGGKVGGNQPQHF
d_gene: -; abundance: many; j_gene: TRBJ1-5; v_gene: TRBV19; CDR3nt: TGTGCCAGTAAGATAACCAATCAGCCCCAGCATTTT; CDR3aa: CASKITNQPQHF
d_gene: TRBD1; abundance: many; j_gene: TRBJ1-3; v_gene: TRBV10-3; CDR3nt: TGTGCCATCAGCCTGGGACAGGGGGGAAACACCATATATTTT; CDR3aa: CAISLGQGGNTIYF
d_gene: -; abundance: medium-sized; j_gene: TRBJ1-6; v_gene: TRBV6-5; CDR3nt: TGTGCCAGCAGTTACCGGGATTCACCCCTCCACTTT; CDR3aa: CASSYRDSPLHF
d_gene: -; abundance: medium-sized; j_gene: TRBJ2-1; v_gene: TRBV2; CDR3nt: TGTGCCAGCACAGCGGATAGCTCCTACAATGAGCAGTTCTTC; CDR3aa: CASTADSSYNEQFF
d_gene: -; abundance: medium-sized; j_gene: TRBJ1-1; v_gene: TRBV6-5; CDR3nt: TGTGCCAGCAGTAGGGAGGACTTGAACACTGAAGCTTTCTTT; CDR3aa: CASSREDLNTEAFF
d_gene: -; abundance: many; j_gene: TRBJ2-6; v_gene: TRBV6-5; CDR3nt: TGTGCCAGCAGTTACTCCGGGTACGGGGCCAACGTCCTGACTTTC; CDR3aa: CASSYSGYGANVLTF
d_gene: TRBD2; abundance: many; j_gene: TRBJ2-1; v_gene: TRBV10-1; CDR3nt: TGCGCCAGCAGCCGGAGCGGGATCTACAATGAGCAGTTCTTC; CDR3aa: CASSRSGIYNEQFF
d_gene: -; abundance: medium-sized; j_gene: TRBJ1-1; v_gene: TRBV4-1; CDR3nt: TGCGCCAGCAGCTGGACCGAGAACACTGAAGCTTTCTTT; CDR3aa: CASSWTENTEAFF
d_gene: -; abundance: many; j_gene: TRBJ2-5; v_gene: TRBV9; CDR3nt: TGTGCCAGCAGCGTAGTTCCGACAGGAGCACAAGAGACCCAGTACTTC; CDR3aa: CASSVVPTGAQETQYF
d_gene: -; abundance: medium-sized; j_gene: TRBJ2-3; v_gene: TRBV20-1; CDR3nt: TGCAGTGCTAGTCCGCTGAGCGGGTACACAGATACGCAGTATTTT; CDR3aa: CSASPLSGYTDTQYF
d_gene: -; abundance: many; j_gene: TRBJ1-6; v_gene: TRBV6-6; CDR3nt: TGTGCCAGCCGGGACGAAAATAATTCACCCCTCCACTTT; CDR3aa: CASRDENNSPLHF
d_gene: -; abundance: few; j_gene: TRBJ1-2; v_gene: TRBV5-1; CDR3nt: TGCGCCAGCAGCTTGGATGGGGGAAACGGTGGCTACACCTTC; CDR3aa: CASSLDGGNGGYTF
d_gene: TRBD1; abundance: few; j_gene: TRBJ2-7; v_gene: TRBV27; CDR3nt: TGTGCCAGCAGTCACCCAACAGGGGCGGCCTCCTACGAGCAGTACTTC; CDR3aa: CASSHPTGAASYEQYF
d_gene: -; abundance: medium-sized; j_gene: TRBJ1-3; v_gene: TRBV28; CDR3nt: TGTGCCAGCAGAGAAGACCCTGGAAACACCATATATTTT; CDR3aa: CASREDPGNTIYF
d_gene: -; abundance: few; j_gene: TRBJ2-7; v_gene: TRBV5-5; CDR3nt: TGTGCCAGCACTCTGGGGGAATCCTACGAGCAGTACTTC; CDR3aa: CASTLGESYEQYF
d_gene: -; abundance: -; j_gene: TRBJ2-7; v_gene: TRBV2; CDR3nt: TGTGCCAGCAGCCTCGAAAGGGGGAATACCTACGAGCAGTACTTC; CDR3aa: CASSLERGNTYEQYF
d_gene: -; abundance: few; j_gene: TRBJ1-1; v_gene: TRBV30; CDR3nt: TGTGCCTGGAGGGTAAACACTGAAGCTTTCTTT; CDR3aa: CAWRVNTEAFF
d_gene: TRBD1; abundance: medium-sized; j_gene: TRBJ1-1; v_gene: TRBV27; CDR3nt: TGTGCCAGCAGTTTATATTCCGGGGGACAGGACCCTGAAGCTTTCTTT; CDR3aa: CASSLYSGGQDPEAFF
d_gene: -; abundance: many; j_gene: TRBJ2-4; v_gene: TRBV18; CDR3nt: TGTGCCAGCTCACCCGGGGAAACCAAAAACATTCAGTACTTC; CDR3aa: CASSPGETKNIQYF
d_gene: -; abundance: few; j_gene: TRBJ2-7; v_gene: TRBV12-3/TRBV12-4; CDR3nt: TGTGCCAGCAGCGTAGGAGCTTCTGAGCAGTACTTC; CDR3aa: CASSVGASEQYF
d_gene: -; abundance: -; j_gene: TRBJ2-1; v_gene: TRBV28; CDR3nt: TGTGCCAGCAGTCTATATTTGACGGAGGATAGCTCCTACAATGAGCAGTTCTTC; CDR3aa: CASSLYLTEDSSYNEQFF
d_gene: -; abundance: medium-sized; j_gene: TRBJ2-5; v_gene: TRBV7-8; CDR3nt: TGTGCCAGCAGCTTAAGGGAGAACCAAGAGACCCAGTACTTC; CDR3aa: CASSLRENQETQYF
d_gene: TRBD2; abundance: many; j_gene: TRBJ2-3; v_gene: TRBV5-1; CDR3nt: TGCGCCAGCAGCGCCGCTAGCGGGTTGACAGATACGCAGTATTTT; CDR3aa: CASSAASGLTDTQYF
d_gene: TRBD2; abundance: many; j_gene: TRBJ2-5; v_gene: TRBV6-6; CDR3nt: TGTGCCAGCAGTTGGACACCGGGACTAGCGGTGGAGACCCAGTACTTC; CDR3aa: CASSWTPGLAVETQYF
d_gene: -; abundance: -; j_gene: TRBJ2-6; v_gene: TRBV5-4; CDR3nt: TGTGCCAGCAGTACCACAGGTTCTGGGGCCAACGTCCTGACTTTC; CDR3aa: CASSTTGSGANVLTF
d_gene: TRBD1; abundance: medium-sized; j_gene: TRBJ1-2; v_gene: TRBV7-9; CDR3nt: TGTGCCAGCATCGTCGGGACAGACTATGGCTACACCTTC; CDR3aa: CASIVGTDYGYTF
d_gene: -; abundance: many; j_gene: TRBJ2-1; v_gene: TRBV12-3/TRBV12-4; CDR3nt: TGTGCCAGCAGATCGCGGGCCCCCCGGGACAATGAGCAGTTCTTC; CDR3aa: CASRSRAPRDNEQFF
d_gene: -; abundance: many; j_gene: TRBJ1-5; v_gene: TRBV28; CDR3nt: TGTGCCAGCTCAGGGAGGAGCAATCAGCCCCAGCATTTT; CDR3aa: CASSGRSNQPQHF
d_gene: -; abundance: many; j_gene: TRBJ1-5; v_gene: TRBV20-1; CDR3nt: TGCAGTGCTGGGACATCCCAACAGGGGCCCCAGCATTTT; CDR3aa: CSAGTSQQGPQHF
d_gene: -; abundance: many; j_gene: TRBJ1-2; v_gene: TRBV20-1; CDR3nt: TGCAGTGCTAGAGACCCCAGAACCTACTATGGCTACACCTTC; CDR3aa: CSARDPRTYYGYTF
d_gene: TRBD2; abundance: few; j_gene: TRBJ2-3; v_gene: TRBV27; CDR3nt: TGTGCCAGCCGACTCCGGCTAGCGGGAGGGCCTGGGGGCACAGATACGCAGTATTTT; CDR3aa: CASRLRLAGGPGGTDTQYF
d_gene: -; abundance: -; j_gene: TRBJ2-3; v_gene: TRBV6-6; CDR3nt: TGTGCCAGCGGCGATAGACAGAAAACAGATACGCAGTATTTT; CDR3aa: CASGDRQKTDTQYF
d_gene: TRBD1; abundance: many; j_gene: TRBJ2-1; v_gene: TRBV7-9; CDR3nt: TGTGCCAGCAGCCGCTACAGGGGGTTTACCTACAATGAGCAGTTCTTC; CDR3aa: CASSRYRGFTYNEQFF
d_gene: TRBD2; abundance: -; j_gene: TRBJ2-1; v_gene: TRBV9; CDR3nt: TGTGCCAGCAGCGTAAATAGCGGGGGCTACAATGAGCAGTTCTTC; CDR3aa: CASSVNSGGYNEQFF
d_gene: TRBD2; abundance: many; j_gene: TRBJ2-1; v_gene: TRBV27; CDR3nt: TGTGCCAGCAGTTTAGTGGCTAGCGGGTACTCCTACAATGAGCAGTTCTTC; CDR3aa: CASSLVASGYSYNEQFF
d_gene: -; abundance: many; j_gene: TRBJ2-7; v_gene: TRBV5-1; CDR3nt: TGCGCCAGCAGCTTGGCCCCCACTCGCGAGCAGTACTTC; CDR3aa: CASSLAPTREQYF
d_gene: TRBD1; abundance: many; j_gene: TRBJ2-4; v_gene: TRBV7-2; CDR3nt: TGTGCCAGCAGCCCAAGGACAGGGGACGGAAACATTCAGTACTTC; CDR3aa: CASSPRTGDGNIQYF
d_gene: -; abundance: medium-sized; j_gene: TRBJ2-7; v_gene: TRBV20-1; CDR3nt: TGCAGTGCCGGCAGGGGACAGTACTTC; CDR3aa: CSAGRGQYF
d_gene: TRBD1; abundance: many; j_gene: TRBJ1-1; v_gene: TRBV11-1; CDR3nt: TGTGCCAGCAGCCCCCCGACAGGGGAAAACACTGAAGCTTTCTTT; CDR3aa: CASSPPTGENTEAFF
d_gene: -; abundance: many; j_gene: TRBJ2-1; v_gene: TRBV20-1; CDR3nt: TGCAGTGCGACAAGGGGGGGCCAGGGAAATGAGCAGTTCTTC; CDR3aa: CSATRGGQGNEQFF
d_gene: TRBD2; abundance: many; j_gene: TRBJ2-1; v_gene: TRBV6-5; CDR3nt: TGTGCCAGCAGTTCAGGGACTATTCCTAGTGAGCAGTTCTTC; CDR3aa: CASSSGTIPSEQFF
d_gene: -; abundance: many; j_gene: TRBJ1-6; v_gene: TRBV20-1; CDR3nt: TGCAGTGCTAGAGAACCGGGACCCTCACCCCTCCACTTT; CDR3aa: CSAREPGPSPLHF
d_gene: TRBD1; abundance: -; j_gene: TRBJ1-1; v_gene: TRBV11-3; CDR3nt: TGTGCCAGCAGCTTGAAGGGGGCACCGAACACTGAAGCTTTCTTT; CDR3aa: CASSLKGAPNTEAFF
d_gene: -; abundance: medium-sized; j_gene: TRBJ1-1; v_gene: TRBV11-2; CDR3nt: TGTGCCAGCAGCTTAGTGGGCAGAGGCACTGAAGCTTTCTTT; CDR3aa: CASSLVGRGTEAFF
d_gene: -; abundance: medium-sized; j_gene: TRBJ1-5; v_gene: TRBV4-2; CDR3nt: TGTGCCAGCAGCCAAGAGGGTACAGGGCCCTACCAGCCCCAGCATTTT; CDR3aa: CASSQEGTGPYQPQHF